This is a list of T cell receptor beta chains from one sample in a study of PD-1 blockade in mismatch repair-deficient tumors. Measured with immunoSEQ multiplex PCR; TCRdb has only the in-frame clones, and not every one. Counted here are approximately 130,000 clones, 70% to 90% occurring once; the ten biggest clones make up roughly 13%. The specimen comprised peripheral blood, sampled 44 weeks after starting pembrolizumab. Every receptor here comes from an adult with mismatch repair-deficient cancer. Each CDR3 is given without its conserved first and last residue.

CDR3 protein,J gene,V gene
ASSEAGQETYEQY,TRBJ2-7,TRBV2
ASSTPLWAGGGTGELF,TRBJ2-2,TRBV19
ASSMEAGNTEAF,TRBJ1-1,TRBV19
ASSLSGGLGGANYGYT,TRBJ1-2,TRBV5-1
ASSLYLAANTGELF,TRBJ2-2,TRBV5-5
ASSKGNTIY,TRBJ1-3,TRBV11-2
ASSEGGGYEQY,TRBJ2-7,TRBV9
ASKKGGNSYEQY,TRBJ2-7,TRBV28
ASSFSEREGTQY,TRBJ2-5,TRBV7-2
ASSLVATGVTDTQY,TRBJ2-3,TRBV7-9
SVRGYEGQGNPNEQF,TRBJ2-1,TRBV29-1
ASSQYSGQGRNTIY,TRBJ1-3,TRBV2
ASSFTGQARYEQY,TRBJ2-7,TRBV7-9
ASSPRGGGEETQY,TRBJ2-5,TRBV5-4
ASRGLAGTYEQY,TRBJ2-7,TRBV6-1
ASSLLNTEAF,TRBJ1-1,TRBV18
ASSVGTANTGELF,TRBJ2-2,TRBV2
AWSFGTGSYEQY,TRBJ2-7,TRBV30
ASSPTGDSYEQY,TRBJ2-7,TRBV28
ASSYPYNEQF,TRBJ2-1,TRBV6-1
ASRSGLATYEQY,TRBJ2-7,TRBV5-1
ASSPRGGIQY,TRBJ2-4,TRBV18
ASSHEGGTYEQY,TRBJ2-7,TRBV7-9
ASSFPTSGSQGTQY,TRBJ2-5,TRBV11-3
ASSPQSPETQY,TRBJ2-5,TRBV7-9
ALRMGGETQY,TRBJ2-5,TRBV21-1
ASSLTAGGPSGDTQY,TRBJ2-3,TRBV7-8
ASSLVSSRDTQY,TRBJ2-3,TRBV27
AWSYPGQGSMRT,TRBJ1-2,TRBV30
ASSLVQGNTEAF,TRBJ1-1,TRBV7-9
ASSFPFDMNTGELF,TRBJ2-2,TRBV5-5
ASSQVRGPPGEHEKLF,TRBJ1-4,TRBV4-1
AWSGVLAGGRSLYNEQF,TRBJ2-1,TRBV30
ASSLGTGYEQY,TRBJ2-7,TRBV27
ASSQLAGVGQETQY,TRBJ2-5,TRBV4-1
ASSPLHLAEDSGQY,TRBJ2-7,TRBV27
ASSQRDRGHGRVH,TRBJ2-7,TRBV11-1
ASSAITSSYNEQF,TRBJ2-1,TRBV9
ASSLLEDSYEQY,TRBJ2-7,TRBV5-1
AISESASGRSTDTQY,TRBJ2-3,TRBV10-3
ASSIVLDRASGNTIY,TRBJ1-3,TRBV19
ASSYGLAGVDTQY,TRBJ2-3,TRBV27
ASSVELAGLGEQY,TRBJ2-7,TRBV2
ASSLWVSTDTQY,TRBJ2-3,TRBV5-6
ASSSPKGGLTNTGELF,TRBJ2-2,TRBV7-6
ASSQEGRMDSPEAF,TRBJ1-1,TRBV4-2
ASSQHYRVLGSGNTIY,TRBJ1-3,TRBV4-3
ASSQYGGDTQY,TRBJ2-3,TRBV4-2
ASSSSAGVTGEKLF,TRBJ1-4,TRBV5-4
ASSRGQGAWDAF,TRBJ1-1,TRBV5-1